This record covers a single T cell receptor (beta chain). The data derive from a study of blood T cell repertoires in COVID-19. Study details: COVID-19 samples collected from the United States, Italy and Spain covered acute and convalescent phases. Sources were T cells, B-cell-depleted T cells, or PBMCs; the material itself was cDNA or gDNA.

Original processing methods: Scientists estimated how many nucleated cells there were by amplifying reference gene primers. Assay used: immunoSEQ multiplex PCR; TCRdb lists only in-frame clones, some missing. V and J calls and clone size follow that table, whereas D and trimming were derived from the DNA. The top ten clones hold 7.9% of a sample with around 130,000 clones, around 77% of them seen once. Germline-derived CDR1 and CDR2 are SGHKS and YYEKEE (reference sequence). This CDR3 comprises 16 residues. V shed 4 bases, J shed 3 bases, and the junction held 10 bases outside the gene matches. The sequence was collected from a human donor in a cohort sampled during active COVID-19. The sequencing sample was made of peripheral blood. The chain combines TRBV5-5 with TRBJ2-7, with 10 bases that match TRBD1. The CDR3 loop is CASSLIGTGDLYEQYF. As DNA, the CDR3 is TGTGCCAGCAGCCTGATTGGGACAGGGGATCTCTACGAGCAGTACTTC.